This TCR beta chain is drawn from a study of shared T cell receptors in the human thymus. The CDR3 has 15 amino acids. V trimming: 0 bases; J trimming: 3 bases; junction bases outside the gene matches: 5. Germline CDR1 MNHEY, CDR2 SMNVEV (reference sequence). This table comes from immunoSEQ multiplex PCR, and its TCRdb copy is limited to in-frame clones, with some not included. Among approximately 580,000 clones listed, 78% were seen once. This sample also belongs to another study, concerning human thymus T cells. That paper notes: Donor material was obtained from healthy Finnish infants undergoing corrective surgery for congenital heart defects. Thymic material originated from resections removed in the course of corrective heart surgery. Thymic and blood repertoires showed apparently biased V and J gene usage. Related work showed strongly overlapping thymic repertoires across unrelated individuals.

This clonotype was sampled from a boy younger than two with a congenital heart defect. Sequencing was performed on thymocytes. The rearrangement links TRBV27 to TRBJ2-7, with 7 bases fitting TRBD1. CDR3 in DNA: TGTGCCAGCAGTTTATCGCCACAGGGGAACTACGAGCAGTACTTC. This translates into CASSLSPQGNYEQYF.